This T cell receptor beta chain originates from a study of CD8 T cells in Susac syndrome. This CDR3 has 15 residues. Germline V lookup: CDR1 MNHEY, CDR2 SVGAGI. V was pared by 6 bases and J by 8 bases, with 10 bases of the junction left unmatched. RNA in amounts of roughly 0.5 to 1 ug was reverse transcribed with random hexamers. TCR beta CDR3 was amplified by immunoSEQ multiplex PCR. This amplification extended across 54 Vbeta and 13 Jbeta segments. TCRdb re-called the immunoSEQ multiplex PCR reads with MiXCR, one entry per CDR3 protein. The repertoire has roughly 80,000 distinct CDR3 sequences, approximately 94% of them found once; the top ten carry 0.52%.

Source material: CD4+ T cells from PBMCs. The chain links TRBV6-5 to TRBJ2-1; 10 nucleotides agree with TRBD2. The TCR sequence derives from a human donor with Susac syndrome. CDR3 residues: CASRRSGRAGDEQFF. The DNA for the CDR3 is TGTGCCAGCAGGAGGAGCGGGAGGGCCGGGGATGAGCAGTTCTTC.